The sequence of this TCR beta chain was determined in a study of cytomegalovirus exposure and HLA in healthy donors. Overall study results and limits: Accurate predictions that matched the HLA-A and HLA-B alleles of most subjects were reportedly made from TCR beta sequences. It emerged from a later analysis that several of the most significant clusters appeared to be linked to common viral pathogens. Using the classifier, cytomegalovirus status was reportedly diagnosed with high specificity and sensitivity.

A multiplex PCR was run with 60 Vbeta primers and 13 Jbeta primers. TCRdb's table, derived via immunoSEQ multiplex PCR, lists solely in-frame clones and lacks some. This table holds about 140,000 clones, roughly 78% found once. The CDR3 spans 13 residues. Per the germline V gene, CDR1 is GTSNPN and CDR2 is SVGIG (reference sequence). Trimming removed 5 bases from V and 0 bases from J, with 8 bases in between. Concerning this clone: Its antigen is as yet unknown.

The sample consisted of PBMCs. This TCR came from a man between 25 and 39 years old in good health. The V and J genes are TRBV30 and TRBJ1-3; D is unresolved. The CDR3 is CAWRLYSGNTIYF. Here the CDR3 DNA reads TGTGCCTGGCGGTTGTACTCTGGAAACACCATATATTTT.